This T cell receptor beta chain is from a study of T cell responses to AZD1222 COVID-19 vaccine. General study points: Seropositivity was recorded at baseline in only 5 or 6 AZD1222 recipients. Elevations in Spike-specific TCR breadth and depth followed administration of two AZD1222 doses. In a largely white British group with more females than males, clonal diversity was possibly underestimated.

Worth noting for this clone: Its antigen is currently unknown.

Profiled with immunoSEQ multiplex PCR; TCRdb holds only in-frame clones, not every one. Of about 140,000 clones in the sample, around 89% were seen once. The material sequenced was peripheral blood, taken 28 days after the second AZD1222 dose. This sequence was found in an adult who received the AZD1222 COVID-19 vaccine.

The CDR3 DNA follows: TGCGCCAGCAGCCCCACCGGGCCAGGGGATCAGCCCCAGCATTTT. Encoded protein: CASSPTGPGDQPQHF. V gene TRBV5-1 combines with J gene TRBJ1-5, with a tentative D call TRBD1 (6 bases). Germline-derived CDR1 and CDR2 are SGHRS and YFSETQ. The CDR3 is 15 residues long. The V end lost 4 bases, the J end lost 5 bases, and 16 bases lay between the germline ends.